This T cell receptor (beta chain) was identified in a study of early T cells in non-severe SARS-CoV-2 infection. In the study overall: Chains from this unsorted whole-blood bulk RNA could not be paired.

As part of library construction, unique molecular identifiers were attached to individual cDNA molecules. TCRdb called the 5' RACE reads again in MiXCR, with one record for every CDR3 protein. The data contain fewer than 75,000 distinct CDR3 sequences, 15% to 20% of them singletons. About this clonotype itself: Its antigen is still unknown.

Study observations and caveats: Anti-spike CD8 specificities were favored by VDJdb matching, whose results missed private and CD4 specificities.

The CDR3 runs 15 residues. The germline V gene encodes CDR1 SEHNR and CDR2 FQNEAQ (reference sequence). V lost 5 bases and J lost 0, with 11 bases in between. This clonotype originated in an adult who was a healthcare worker with PCR-confirmed SARS-CoV-2 infection or an uninfected control (not recorded which). The chain is built from TRBV7-9 and TRBJ1-3; TRBD1 is a possible D gene (5 bases). The sample was whole blood, taken at baseline. The CDR3 DNA sequence: TGTGCCAGCAGCCCCGGGGGGGACTCTGGAAACACCATATATTTT. Protein: CASSPGGDSGNTIYF. Filled out from reference TRBV7-9 and TRBJ1-3, the complete variable domain reads DTGVSQNPRHKITKRGQNVTFRCDPISEHNRLYWYRQTLGQGPEFLTYFQNEAQLEKSRLLSDRFSAERPKGSFSTLEIQRTEQGDSAMYLCASSPGGDSGNTIYFGEGSWLTVV.